This T cell receptor (beta chain) was identified during a study of CD8 T cells in ankylosing spondylitis. In making TCR beta libraries, quantitative 5'-RACE with molecular barcodes was used. TCRdb re-derived calls from the 5' RACE reads in MiXCR, one entry per CDR3 protein. Found here are hundreds of thousands of distinct CDR3 sequences, roughly 32% of them singletons; the top ten hold 3.5% to 4.5%. Points from the study as a whole: Significant enrichment of disease-linked clones was reported in matched ankylosing spondylitis synovial fluid. Earlier reports found some motif variants in synovial fluid and blood in reactive arthritis. In ankylosing spondylitis blood, a motif of roughly 8 highly homologous TCR beta variants appeared characteristic.

The germline CDR1 and CDR2 sequences are SGDLS and YYNGEE. Trimming shortened V by 1 base and J by 2 bases, and 12 bases separated the two germline ends. The CDR3 runs to 15 residues. This clonotype showed up just a few times. Its target is not known. The material sequenced was blood, either unsorted or a sorted T cell fraction (not recorded which). The origin of this receptor is a male donor with ankylosing spondylitis or in good health (not recorded which). V gene TRBV9 combines with J gene TRBJ1-2; weak D call: TRBD1 (5 bases). The CDR3 DNA reads as TGTGCCAGCAGCGTAACTGGGGCAGCCAACTATGGCTACACCTTC. It codes for CASSVTGAANYGYTF.